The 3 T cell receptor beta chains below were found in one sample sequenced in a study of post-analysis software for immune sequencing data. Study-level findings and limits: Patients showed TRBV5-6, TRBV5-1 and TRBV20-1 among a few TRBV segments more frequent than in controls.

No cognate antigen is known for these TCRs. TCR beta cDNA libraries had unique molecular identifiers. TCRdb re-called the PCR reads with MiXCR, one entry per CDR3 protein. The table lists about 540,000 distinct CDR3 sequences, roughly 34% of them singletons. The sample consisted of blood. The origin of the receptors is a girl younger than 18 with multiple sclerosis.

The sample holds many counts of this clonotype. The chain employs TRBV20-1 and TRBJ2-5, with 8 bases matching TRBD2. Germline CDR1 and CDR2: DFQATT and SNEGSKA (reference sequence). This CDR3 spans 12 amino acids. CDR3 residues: CSFDRGGETQYF. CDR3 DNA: TGCAGCTTCGACCGGGGGGGAGAGACCCAGTACTTC.

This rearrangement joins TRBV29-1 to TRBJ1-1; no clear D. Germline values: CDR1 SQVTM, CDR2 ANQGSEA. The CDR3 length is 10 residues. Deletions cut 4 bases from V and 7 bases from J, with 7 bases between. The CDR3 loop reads CSVGGLEAFF. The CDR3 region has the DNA TGCAGCGTTGGTGGTCTTGAAGCTTTCTTT.

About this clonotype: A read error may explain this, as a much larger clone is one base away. The CDR3 is CSVLTGQAYEQYF. The CDR3 DNA reads TGCAGCGTCCTAACGGGACAGGCCTACGAGCAGTACTTC. The chain has TRBV29-1 and TRBJ2-7; 8 nucleotides match TRBD1. V gave up 6 bases and J gave up 2 bases; unmatched junction bases: 6. The CDR3 contains 13 residues. Per the germline V gene, CDR1 is SQVTM and CDR2 is ANQGSEA.